This passage covers 15 T cell receptor beta chains from one sample sequenced in a study of shared clonotypes between healthy human individuals. Clones were sequenced by immunoSEQ multiplex PCR, and TCRdb holds only the in-frame ones, with some missing. The sample carries 1.5 million to 2.5 million clones, about 95% recorded once. Positive CCR7 selection of CD45RO-negative cells yielded the naive CD8 cells, and terminally differentiated effector memory CD45RA+ cells were excluded. The sequenced sample consisted of naive CD8+ T cells sorted from blood. The receptors stem from a young man in good health.

The rearrangement joins TRBV7-9 to TRBJ2-7, with D possibly matching TRBD2 (6 bases). V shed 4 bases and J shed 5 bases, with 12 bases lying between them. CDR1 SEHNR and CDR2 FQNEAQ come from the germline V gene (reference sequence). The CDR3 consists of 13 residues. The CDR3 DNA reads as TGTGCCAGCAGCTCCGCGGAGGGAAACGAGCAGTACTTC. This gives the protein CASSSAEGNEQYF.

This rearrangement joins TRBV27 to TRBJ2-1, with 10 bases lining up with TRBD2. Unmatched junction bases numbered 13, after V lost 8 bases and J lost 3 bases. This CDR3 spans 17 amino acids. Per germline, CDR1 MNHEY and CDR2 SMNVEV (reference sequence). CDR3 protein: CASALSRASGSYNEQFF. CDR3 DNA sequence: TGTGCCAGCGCACTCAGCCGGGCTAGCGGGAGCTACAATGAGCAGTTCTTC.

A single count supports this clone. The V gene is TRBV28, the J gene TRBJ1-3; tentatively, D is TRBD1 (5 bases). This CDR3 comprises 12 residues. Trimming removed 10 bases at V and 2 bases at J, with 9 bases between. CDR1 and CDR2 from the germline V gene are MDHEN and SYDVKM. The CDR3 sequence: CATTGTGNTIYF. DNA for the CDR3: TGTGCCACCACAGGAACTGGAAACACCATATATTTT.

DNA for the CDR3: TGTGCCAGCAGTTTGGCGCTAGGGGGCGGATTCCATGGCTACACCTTC. This codes for CASSLALGGGFHGYTF. The chain is built from TRBV28 and TRBJ1-2; 7 bases match TRBD1. CDR3 length equals 16 residues. After removal of 3 bases from V and 6 bases from J, the junction contained 13 bases not matched to a gene. CDR1 is MDHEN, CDR2 SYDVKM, per germline.

The chain combines TRBV21-1 with TRBJ2-7; no check of the table's D call, TRBD2, against the DNA was made. TRBV21-1 is described as a pseudogene. The CDR3 covers 13 residues. CDR3 amino acids: CASSNLDVLEQYF. CDR3 nucleotides: TGTGCCAGCAGCAATCTAGACGTCCTCGAGCAGTACTTC.

On this clone itself: The same CDR3 also results from other DNA sequences found in this sample. This sequence joins TRBV13 and TRBJ2-3; D remains unclear. The length of the CDR3 is 14 residues. Germline loops: CDR1 PRHDT, CDR2 FYEKMQ (reference sequence). The V gene lost 4 bases and the J gene lost 0 bases, with 8 bases spanning the gap. CDR3 DNA: TGTGCCAGCAGCTCCCGTAGGAGCACAGATACGCAGTATTTT. Protein product: CASSSRRSTDTQYF.

V gene TRBV29-1 combines with J gene TRBJ2-5, with D perhaps TRBD2 (6 bases). The J call may not be correct, given that the DNA end is closer to TRBJ2-7. The germline V gene has CDR1 SQVTM and CDR2 ANQGSEA. This CDR3 region has 15 residues. The CDR3 is CSVGHLAPSSYEQYF. DNA of the CDR3: TGCAGCGTTGGACACCTAGCGCCGAGCTCCTACGAGCAGTACTTC.

The rearrangement uses TRBV6-4 and TRBJ2-7; D possibly corresponds to TRBD1 (6 bases). With 5 bases removed from V and 3 bases from J, the gap between germline ends came to 17 bases. Germline CDR1 is MRHNA and CDR2 is SNTAGT. The CDR3 contains 15 residues. CDR3: CASSPDVGTNYEQYF. The CDR3 region has the DNA TGTGCCAGCAGTCCCGACGTCGGGACAAACTACGAGCAGTACTTC.

The chain couples TRBV6-5 to TRBJ2-1, with D unresolved. The CDR3 runs to 16 residues. Germline V CDR1 and CDR2: MNHEY, SVGAGI. Trimming stripped 0 bases from V and 4 bases from J, with 13 bases between. CDR3 DNA: TGTGCCAGCAGTTACTCGATCGGAGAAAAGTACAATGAGCAGTTCTTC. This translates into CASSYSIGEKYNEQFF.

This chain links TRBV27 with TRBJ2-3; a weak D match, TRBD1 (6 bases). The CDR3 contains 15 residues. Germline V gene data show CDR1 as MNHEY and CDR2 as SMNVEV (reference sequence). V was cut by 7 bases and J by 3 bases, with 17 bases left in between. CDR3 DNA sequence: TGTGCCAGCATACAAACAGGGAGTCCGACAGATACGCAGTATTTT. It specifies CASIQTGSPTDTQYF.

V and J are TRBV10-3 and TRBJ2-7; no definite D call. From germline, CDR1 is ENHRY and CDR2 SYGVKD. The length of the CDR3 is 13 residues. The V end lost 8 bases, the J end lost 4 bases, and 15 bases lay between the germline ends. The CDR3 is CAIRGPSSYEQYF. The CDR3 bases are TGTGCCATCCGTGGGCCGAGTTCGTACGAGCAGTACTTC.

This chain uses TRBV27 with TRBJ2-3; possibly TRBD2 for D (5 bases). The CDR3 length is 13 residues. CDR1 is MNHEY, CDR2 SMNVEV, per germline (reference sequence). Trimming removed 0 bases from V and 6 bases from J, with 7 bases in between. The CDR3, as DNA: TGTGCCAGCAGTTTATCGGAGGAGGATACGCAGTATTTT. Translating it yields CASSLSEEDTQYF.

The chain is built from TRBV27 and TRBJ1-4; D unclear. Trimming pared 6 bases from V and 1 base from J, leaving 6 bases between. The germline CDR1 and CDR2 sequences are MNHEY and SMNVEV (reference sequence). The CDR3 is 13 amino acids. CDR3 sequence (DNA): TGTGCCAGCAGCCCAGTAACTAATGAAAAACTGTTTTTT. Protein product: CASSPVTNEKLFF.

V and J are TRBV2 and TRBJ2-7, with 10 bases matching TRBD2. Germline trimming cut 3 bases from V and 3 bases from J; bases unmatched to any gene: 5. The CDR3 is 15 residues long. CDR1 is SNHLY, CDR2 FYNNEI, per germline. CDR3 amino acids: CASSDPASGSYEQYF. The CDR3 DNA follows: TGTGCCAGCAGTGACCCCGCTAGCGGGAGCTACGAGCAGTACTTC.

Only one count was recorded for this clone. The chain couples TRBV13 to TRBJ1-1; D not certain. V was trimmed by 2 bases and J by 0 bases, leaving 10 bases between them. CDR1 and CDR2 (germline): PRHDT, FYEKMQ (reference sequence). The CDR3 extends over 15 amino acids. The CDR3 DNA follows: TGTGCCAGCAGCTTATTGAACGGCCTGAACACTGAAGCTTTCTTT. Translating gives CASSLLNGLNTEAFF.